These 2 T cell receptor beta chains were sequenced from one sample in a study of blood T cells in healthy people across ages. Through a sample-barcoded 5' primer and a J-beta primer mix, a second PCR was run for roughly 6 to 12 cycles. TCRdb independently ran MiXCR on the 5' RACE reads; one entry per CDR3 protein. The repertoire holds roughly 730,000 distinct CDR3 sequences, with 56% as singletons. Sequenced: blood. The receptors were gathered from a man between 35 and 55 years old in good health.

This sequence joins TRBV25-1 and TRBJ2-1, with 7 bases aligning to TRBD1. The length of the CDR3 is 15 residues. V lost 6 bases and J lost 2; bases outside the gene matches: 7. Germline V gives CDR1 MGHDK, CDR2 SYGVNS. The CDR3 sequence is CASSPDRFTYNEQFF. DNA for the CDR3: TGTGCCAGCAGCCCGGACAGGTTCACCTACAATGAGCAGTTCTTC.

This clonotype was seen repeatedly, ten times or more. The chain links TRBV20-1 to TRBJ2-1; TRBD2 matches at 9 bases. V was pared by 2 bases and J by 10 bases, with 18 bases of the junction left unmatched. This CDR3 has 17 residues. In germline, CDR1 is DFQATT, CDR2 SNEGSKA (reference sequence). The CDR3 region is CSARKQDVLAGIQEQFF. Written as DNA, the CDR3 is TGCAGTGCTAGAAAACAGGACGTGCTAGCGGGGATTCAAGAGCAGTTCTTC.